These T cell receptor beta chains were read from a single sample in a study of T cells in Graves' hyperthyroidism and ophthalmopathy. A single record per CDR3 protein comes from TCRdb applying MiXCR to the multiplex PCR reads. The sample has approximately 600,000 distinct CDR3 sequences, 15% to 20% seen once; the top ten hold 3.5% to 4%. Sequencing used blood. The receptor source for this set is a woman aged 30 to 39 with Graves' hyperthyroidism. The conserved cysteine and the conserved F or W are not part of the CDR3 here. Each record gives: CDR3 length, V gene, CDR3 protein.

length: 14
V: TRBV27
CDR3: ASSLFGASSYNEQF

length: 12
V: TRBV27
CDR3: ASSLSGLYETQY

length: 14
V: TRBV11-2
CDR3: ASSLDRLAGAETQY

length: 12
V: TRBV7-9
CDR3: ASSDGQGTYEQY

length: 11
V: TRBV29-1
CDR3: SAGTEKAYEQY

length: 13
V: TRBV2
CDR3: ASSDIAGAYNEQF

length: 13
V: TRBV7-2
CDR3: ASSPPGTKGIEQY

length: 12
V: TRBV7-2
CDR3: ASSHLGQGRPLH

length: 10
V: TRBV19
CDR3: ASSIGRGEAF

length: 12
V: TRBV2
CDR3: ASNLAGMADTQY

length: 13
V: TRBV11-3
CDR3: ASSPQGEAGDTQY

length: 11
V: TRBV5-5
CDR3: ASSLAFTGELF

length: 13
V: TRBV28
CDR3: ASSLRGLRNYEQY

length: 16
V: TRBV12-3/TRBV12-4
CDR3: ASSNRDRGLIGSYEQY

length: 9
V: TRBV20-1
CDR3: SARDRGKAF

length: 13
V: TRBV19
CDR3: ASSSQPATNEKLF

length: 13
V: TRBV3-1
CDR3: ASSQMAGGTDTQY

length: 14
V: TRBV2
CDR3: ASAEGVREARDEQF

length: 17
V: TRBV7-8
CDR3: ASSLVRKLGTANTGELF

length: 13
V: TRBV11-2
CDR3: ASSLQGANTGELF

length: 12
V: TRBV5-1
CDR3: ASSLESLGAGYT

length: 13
V: TRBV28
CDR3: ASSRRGPSNYEQY

length: 16
V: TRBV6-5
CDR3: ASSYSQPTSGSGNEQF

length: 12
V: TRBV10-3
CDR3: AISESQEGGGYT

length: 13
V: TRBV20-1
CDR3: SANRDMYSNQPQH

length: 14
V: TRBV19
CDR3: ASSTRTGSSYNEQF

length: 14
V: TRBV2
CDR3: VKTGTSGRAYNEQF

length: 11
V: TRBV5-1
CDR3: ASSEIRDNEQF

length: 14
V: TRBV28
CDR3: ASSLAGTSGRYEQY

length: 15
V: TRBV6-2/TRBV6-3
CDR3: ASSSSGTKTSTDTQY

length: 14
V: TRBV30
CDR3: AWSVGGVTGWETQH

length: 9
V: TRBV20-1
CDR3: SAPSQGVPY

length: 11
V: TRBV30
CDR3: AWSSGGGYGYT